This T cell receptor beta chain was obtained from a study of beta chain features in type 1 diabetes. Broader study findings: Within the patient group, naive, central memory and Treg TCRB repertoires appeared more similar to each other than within healthy donors. Type 1 diabetes patients showed a moderate but significant shortening of TCRB CDR3s in all four CD4+ subsets.

The CDR3 consists of 14 residues. The germline gives CDR1 SGHTA, CDR2 FQGNSA. Trimming stripped 7 bases from V and 0 bases from J, with 10 bases between. The purity of all sorted populations exceeded 98%. This clone was seen more than once but under ten times. Its antigen is as yet unknown. Reverse transcribing all isolated RNA meant expressed TCRB transcripts were sequenced. Millions of reads, on average, came from each naive, central memory and regulatory T cell sample. Sequencing used immunoSEQ multiplex PCR; TCRdb keeps in-frame clones, though not all of them. The table includes fewer than 900,000 clones, 15% to 20% detected once.

The V and J genes are TRBV7-2 and TRBJ2-1; D is possibly TRBD2 (6 bases). Material for sequencing was naive CD4+ T cells from blood. The source is a woman aged 18-35 years in good health. CDR3 region: CASISGHSYNEQFF. The CDR3 DNA reads TGTGCCAGCATAAGCGGGCACTCCTACAATGAGCAGTTCTTC.